These 2 T cell receptor beta chains were sequenced from one sample in a study of shared clonotypes between healthy human individuals. Sequenced by immunoSEQ multiplex PCR; TCRdb stores in-frame clones only, minus some. The sample has more than 900,000 clones, about four fifths seen once; the top ten hold 0.6% to 0.7%. The sample consisted of memory CD4+ T cells from PBMCs. Subset meaning: CD45RA-negative fraction. The origin of the receptors is a man younger than 35 in good health. Some clones in this sample may be carry-over from other donors' samples.

V and J are TRBV5-1 and TRBJ2-7; D is perhaps TRBD1 (5 bases). This CDR3 spans 14 amino acids. The germline V gene has CDR1 SGHRS and CDR2 YFSETQ. Trimming left V 2 bases short and J 5 bases short, with 14 bases between. CDR3 sequence reads: CASSFQEGADEQYF. The CDR3 DNA sequence: TGCGCCAGCAGCTTTCAGGAAGGGGCTGACGAGCAGTACTTC.

V gene TRBV6-6 combines with J gene TRBJ1-1; D ambiguous. Germline V gives CDR1 MNHNY, CDR2 SVGAGI (reference sequence). The CDR3 is made up of 15 amino acids. V lost 9 bases and J lost 0, with 17 bases in between. The CDR3 DNA is TGTGCCAGTAGGGATTCCGGGCCTGTGAACACTGAAGCTTTCTTT. Protein sequence: CASRDSGPVNTEAFF.